These 29 T cell receptor beta chains came from one sample sequenced in a study of T cell changes during pregnancy in multiple sclerosis (dated 2019 in TCRdb). Libraries were made using the immunoSEQ multiplex PCR assay. TCRdb stores this immuneACCESS table with in-frame sequences only. Part of the clones is absent; in the studies checked, under half of the shortfall reflects unresolved V genes, and no reason is known for the rest. The sample yields 25,000 to 30,000 clones; 90% to 95% were counted once. 0.6% to 0.9% of the sample lies in the top ten. Sample: CD4+ T cells from peripheral blood mononuclear cells, taken in the first trimester of pregnancy. These receptors were collected from a female donor with multiple sclerosis, enrolled in a pregnancy study.

This rearrangement joins TRBV30 to TRBJ2-3; TRBD2 agrees at 7 bases. CDR1 is GTSNPN and CDR2 is SVGIG in the germline V gene (reference sequence). The CDR3 covers 15 residues. V shed 0 bases and J 1 base; nucleotides not matched to a gene: 4. CDR3 sequence reads: CAWSVLGGGTDTQYF. In DNA form, the CDR3 reads TGTGCCTGGAGTGTTCTGGGGGGGGGCACAGATACGCAGTATTTT.

The rearrangement joins TRBV30 to TRBJ2-4; D is possibly TRBD2 (7 bases). From germline, CDR1 is GTSNPN and CDR2 SVGIG (reference sequence). This CDR3 region has 14 residues. The germline V and J ends were trimmed by 2 bases and 7 bases, with 15 bases remaining between them. CDR3 sequence: CAWSRRGQVNIQYF. The DNA for the CDR3 is TGTGCCTGGAGTCGGCGGGGGCAGGTGAACATTCAGTACTTC.

The chain recombines TRBV6-5 with TRBJ2-5; 10 bases are shared with TRBD1. The germline gives CDR1 MNHEY, CDR2 SVGAGI. Trimming at V came to 7 bases and at J to 5 bases, leaving 7 bases not matched to a gene. The length of the CDR3 is 14 residues. CDR3 coding DNA: TGTGCCAGCAACCCCCCGGGACAGGGGGAGACCCAGTACTTC. Residues: CASNPPGQGETQYF.

This clone was recorded only once. This sequence joins TRBV7-3 and TRBJ2-2, with TRBD2 matching over 13 bases. V was clipped by 1 base and J by 6 bases; unmatched bases: 14. Germline values: CDR1 SGHTA, CDR2 FQGTGA. This CDR3 comprises 20 residues. CDR3 coding DNA: TGTGCCAGCAGCTTAAGGCCCGCCACTAGCGGGGGGGCCGTCGCCGGGGAGCTGTTTTTT. Amino acids: CASSLRPATSGGAVAGELFF.

The gene calls are TRBV19 and TRBJ2-4, with 12 nucleotides matching TRBD2. With 10 bases clipped from V and 7 bases from J, the junction kept 14 bases outside the gene matches. The germline CDR1 and CDR2 sequences are LNHDA and SQIVND (reference sequence). The CDR3 is 16 amino acids. CDR3 sequence reads: CATSPSLAGGFNIQYF. DNA for the CDR3: TGTGCCACCTCGCCGTCCCTAGCGGGGGGGTTCAACATTCAGTACTTC.

This clone turned up a few times. This chain links TRBV29-1 with TRBJ1-1; possibly TRBD1 for D (5 bases). From germline, CDR1 is SQVTM and CDR2 ANQGSEA. V gave up 4 bases and J gave up 4 bases, with 13 bases separating them. CDR3 length: 13 residues. The CDR3 is CSVVVGGATEAFF. The CDR3, as DNA: TGCAGCGTTGTGGTAGGAGGGGCCACTGAAGCTTTCTTT. Combining the CDR3 with reference TRBV29-1 and TRBJ1-1 gives the whole variable domain SAVISQKPSRDICQRGTSLTIQCQVDSQVTMMFWYRQQPGQSLTLIATANQGSEATYESGFVIDKFPISRPNLTFSTLTVSNMSPEDSSIYLCSVVVGGATEAFFGQGTRLTVV.

Concerning this clone itself: The identical CDR3 is also encoded by other nucleotide sequences in the sample. The gene calls are TRBV11-2 and TRBJ2-3; TRBD1 is a possible D gene (6 bases). The CDR3 has 13 amino acids. Germline V lookup: CDR1 SGHAT, CDR2 FQNNGV. Trimming removed 0 bases from V and 6 bases from J, with 7 bases in between. The DNA for the CDR3 is TGTGCCAGCAGCTTAGATCAGGGGGATACGCAGTATTTT. Encoded protein: CASSLDQGDTQYF.

The chain uses TRBV7-2 and TRBJ1-6; TRBD1 agrees at 7 bases. The CDR3 has 15 amino acids. V lost 6 bases, J lost 3 bases, and 5 bases stayed unmatched. From germline, CDR1 is SGHTA and CDR2 FQGNSA. CDR3 residues: CASSWTGDYNSPLHF. CDR3 DNA: TGTGCCAGCAGTTGGACAGGCGACTATAATTCACCCCTCCACTTT.

V and J are TRBV29-1 and TRBJ1-1; the match to TRBD1 covers 7 bases. V dropped 7 bases and J dropped 7; count of bases not matched to a gene: 9. The CDR3 runs 12 residues. The germline gives CDR1 SQVTM, CDR2 ANQGSEA. CDR3 bases: TGCAGCGCAGACAGGGAAGGGGTTGAAGCTTTCTTT. Its protein is CSADREGVEAFF.

V and J are TRBV4-2 and TRBJ2-7; 7 bases are a match to TRBD1. Germline CDR1 is LGHNA and CDR2 is YNFKEQ. The CDR3 runs to 16 residues. With 4 bases clipped from V and 0 bases from J, the junction kept 9 bases outside the gene matches. The CDR3 DNA follows: TGTGCCAGCAGCCCGCGTGCCGGGACAGACTCCTACGAGCAGTACTTC. It encodes CASSPRAGTDSYEQYF.

The rearrangement uses TRBV29-1 and TRBJ1-2; TRBD1 might be the D (5 bases). V was shortened by 4 bases and J by 8 bases, with 17 bases between the two germline ends. The CDR3 is 13 amino acids. Per germline, CDR1 SQVTM and CDR2 ANQGSEA. CDR3 coding DNA: TGCAGCGTTGTTGTGGGGGGGTTAGGAGGCTACACCTTC. This translates into CSVVVGGLGGYTF.

The rearrangement uses TRBV5-5 and TRBJ2-3; TRBD1 matches at 9 bases. V lost 3 bases and J lost 0; bases outside the gene matches: 2. CDR3 size: 15 residues. CDR1 is SGHKS and CDR2 is YYEKEE in the germline V gene (reference sequence). This chain's CDR3 is CASSWDRVSTDTQYF. CDR3 nucleotide sequence: TGTGCCAGCAGCTGGGACAGGGTGAGCACAGATACGCAGTATTTT.

This chain joins TRBV10-3 and TRBJ1-1; D may be TRBD1 (6 bases). The length of the CDR3 is 15 residues. The V end was cut by 3 bases, the J end by 11 bases, with 22 bases between. Per germline, CDR1 ENHRY and CDR2 SYGVKD. CDR3 sequence reads: CAISERSGAPRGAFF. CDR3 nucleotides: TGTGCCATCAGTGAAAGATCAGGGGCCCCCCGGGGTGCTTTCTTT.

The V call is TRBV20-1, the J call TRBJ2-5; D is perhaps TRBD2 (6 bases). The V gene's germline CDR1 is DFQATT and CDR2 SNEGSKA (reference sequence). Trimming stripped 6 bases from V and 5 bases from J, with 10 bases between. There are 11 residues in the CDR3. The CDR3 sequence is CSAGGSETQYF. The CDR3 DNA reads as TGCAGTGCCGGGGGATCGGAGACCCAGTACTTC.

V usage is TRBV7-8 and J usage is TRBJ1-2; the D gene is possibly TRBD1 (5 bases). Germline CDR1 SGHVS, CDR2 FQNEAQ. V lost 5 bases and J 8 bases, leaving 15 bases between the germline ends. The CDR3 is 13 amino acids. The chain's CDR3 is CASSASQGRGYTF. CDR3 in DNA: TGTGCCAGCAGCGCAAGCCAGGGTCGAGGCTACACCTTC.

The CDR3 DNA sequence: TGTGCCAGCATGGGGGACAGATCGAACACTGAAGCTTTCTTT. It is translated as CASMGDRSNTEAFF. The chain recombines TRBV2 with TRBJ1-1; 7 bases are shared with TRBD1. This CDR3 region has 14 residues. The V gene's germline CDR1 is SNHLY and CDR2 FYNNEI. The trim removed 7 bases at V and 1 base at J, leaving 6 bases unmatched. The full variable domain, its missing parts supplied by reference TRBV2 and TRBJ1-1, is EPEVTQTPSHQVTQMGQEVILRCVPISNHLYFYWYRQILGQKVEFLVSFYNNEISEKSEIFDDQFSVERPDGSNFTLKIRSTKLEDSAMYFCASMGDRSNTEAFFGQGTRLTVV.

The rearrangement links TRBV27 to TRBJ2-5; 15 positions match TRBD2. Germline trimming cut 1 base from V and 3 bases from J; bases unmatched to any gene: 6. From germline, CDR1 is MNHEY and CDR2 SMNVEV (reference sequence). The CDR3 sequence is 18 residues long. The CDR3 loop is CASSLFLGTSGGKETQYF. The DNA for the CDR3 is TGTGCCAGCAGTTTATTTTTAGGGACTAGCGGGGGGAAAGAGACCCAGTACTTC.

The J gene is TRBJ1-2, the V gene TRBV20-1; the D gene is possibly TRBD1 (5 bases). The CDR3 is made up of 11 amino acids. In germline, CDR1 is DFQATT, CDR2 SNEGSKA (reference sequence). CDR3 loop: CKGRDGDGYTF. The CDR3 nucleotides are TGCAAGGGGAGGGATGGGGATGGCTACACCTTC.

This clone is medium-sized by share. The chain links TRBV9 to TRBJ2-4; tentatively, D is TRBD1 (6 bases). The CDR3 extends over 14 amino acids. From germline, CDR1 is SGDLS and CDR2 YYNGEE. V gave up 4 bases and J gave up 8 bases, with 16 bases separating them. CDR3: CASSQRQGPDIQYF. The CDR3 nucleotides read TGTGCCAGCAGCCAAAGGCAGGGGCCTGACATTCAGTACTTC.

The V call is TRBV6-5, the J call TRBJ2-7, with a possible D match to TRBD2 (5 bases). Germline V gene data show CDR1 as MNHEY and CDR2 as SVGAGI. CDR3 length: 14 residues. Trimming cost V 5 bases and J 7 bases, with 18 bases left between them. CDR3 sequence reads: CASSTTLTTGEQYF. CDR3 coding DNA: TGTGCCAGCAGTACAACACTGACTACTGGGGAGCAGTACTTC.

V gene TRBV5-4 combines with J gene TRBJ2-7; tentatively, D is TRBD2 (6 bases). Germline V gene data show CDR1 as SGHNT and CDR2 as YYREEE (reference sequence). CDR3 length: 14 amino acids. V dropped 7 bases and J dropped 1 base, with 15 bases sitting between them. DNA for the CDR3: TGTGCCAGCTCCGGGGACCGGGGGTCCTACGAGCAGTACTTC. It is translated as CASSGDRGSYEQYF.

This clone was seen only once. The rearrangement joins TRBV13 to TRBJ2-3; 13 nucleotides line up with TRBD2. CDR1 PRHDT and CDR2 FYEKMQ come from the germline V gene (reference sequence). With 4 bases clipped from V and 0 bases from J, the junction kept 13 bases outside the gene matches. The CDR3 covers 20 residues. The CDR3 region has the DNA TGTGCCAGCAGCTCCCGGACTAGCGGGGGTGGGTTACTTAGCACAGATACGCAGTATTTT. This gives the protein CASSSRTSGGGLLSTDTQYF.

The chain carries TRBV7-9 and TRBJ1-1; perhaps TRBD1 as D (5 bases). The CDR3 is 14 residues long. V lost 1 base and J lost 10, with 16 bases in between. The V gene's germline CDR1 is SEHNR and CDR2 FQNEAQ (reference sequence). CDR3 protein: CASSLGIGGVIAFF. The CDR3 DNA sequence: TGTGCCAGCAGCTTAGGGATCGGGGGGGTGATAGCTTTCTTT.

The V gene is TRBV6-1, the J gene TRBJ1-4, with D perhaps matching TRBD1 (5 bases). Germline V gene data show CDR1 as MNHNS and CDR2 as SASEGT. V was clipped by 2 bases and J by 5 bases, with 15 bases between them. CDR3 length: 16 amino acids. CDR3 residues: CASSERATVSNEKLFF. CDR3 nucleotide sequence: TGTGCCAGCAGTGAAAGGGCGACAGTTTCGAATGAAAAACTGTTTTTT.

The rearrangement joins TRBV7-9 to TRBJ2-5, with 9 bases aligning to TRBD2. V gave up 5 bases and J gave up 4 bases; unmatched junction bases: 5. The CDR3 is 14 residues long. The V gene's germline CDR1 is SEHNR and CDR2 FQNEAQ (reference sequence). The CDR3 here is CASSGRGGRETQYF. CDR3 sequence (DNA): TGTGCCAGCAGCGGGCGGGGGGGCCGAGAGACCCAGTACTTC.

This clone was detected only once. The V call is TRBV5-1, the J call TRBJ1-5; D gene ambiguous. Trimming took off 0 bases at V and 10 bases at J, with 14 bases between the two ends. Germline V lookup: CDR1 SGHRS, CDR2 YFSETQ. The CDR3 totals 14 residues. Written as DNA, the CDR3 is TGCGCCAGCAGCTTGGGGAGTGGAGGGAACCCCCAGCATTTT. Translating gives CASSLGSGGNPQHF.

Here the CDR3 reads CAWSVAPSGADTEAFF. CDR3 nucleotides: TGTGCCTGGAGTGTAGCACCGAGCGGCGCCGACACTGAAGCTTTCTTT. V and J are TRBV30 and TRBJ1-1; D not resolved. From germline, CDR1 is GTSNPN and CDR2 SVGIG (reference sequence). The germline V and J ends were trimmed by 0 bases and 3 bases, with 17 bases remaining between them. The CDR3 is made up of 16 amino acids.

This chain connects TRBV10-2 to TRBJ1-6, with no clear D. This CDR3 is built from 14 residues. Germline values: CDR1 WSHSY, CDR2 SAAADI. The V gene lost 3 bases and the J gene lost 8 bases, with 11 bases spanning the gap. Written as DNA, the CDR3 is TGCGCCAGCAGTGAAAGTCAGTTTTATTCACCCCTCCACTTT. Encoded protein: CASSESQFYSPLHF.

This rearrangement joins TRBV5-1 to TRBJ2-3; 9 bases map to TRBD1. Germline V CDR1 and CDR2: SGHRS, YFSETQ. This CDR3 has 15 residues. V dropped 0 bases and J dropped 5; count of bases not matched to a gene: 4. CDR3 amino acids: CASSLDTGGQDTQYF. The CDR3 nucleotides read TGCGCCAGCAGCTTGGACACAGGGGGCCAAGATACGCAGTATTTT.